These T cell receptor beta chains were read from a single sample in a study of T cell repertoires in ileal Crohn's disease. Method: immunoSEQ multiplex PCR; TCRdb's copy keeps in-frame clones and lacks some. This table holds under 7,000 clones, 80% to 85% found once. The specimen sequenced was ileal tissue. The receptors here all came from an adult with Crohn's disease. The CDR3 runs from the conserved cysteine through the conserved F or W. D genes are given only for firm matches. The size of a clone is reported for some rows only, either as once, few or many, or as a class for expanded clones.

d_call: TRBD1
j_call: TRBJ2-7
clone_size: .
v_call: TRBV29-1
cdr3_aa: CSVNSGTGVEQYF
cdr3_nt: TGCAGCGTTAACTCCGGGACAGGGGTCGAGCAGTACTTC

d_call: .
j_call: TRBJ1-2
clone_size: .
v_call: TRBV7-9
cdr3_aa: CASSLKGSNYGYTF
cdr3_nt: TGTGCCAGCAGCTTAAAGGGTTCTAACTATGGCTACACCTTC

d_call: TRBD1
j_call: TRBJ2-5
clone_size: .
v_call: TRBV7-7
cdr3_aa: CASSLDRGRGETQYF
cdr3_nt: TGTGCCAGCAGCTTGGACAGGGGGCGCGGCGAGACCCAGTACTTC

d_call: .
j_call: TRBJ2-1
clone_size: once
v_call: TRBV19
cdr3_aa: CASSSPFTSTDEQFF
cdr3_nt: TGTGCCAGTAGTAGCCCCTTTACTAGTACGGATGAGCAGTTCTTC

d_call: .
j_call: TRBJ1-1
clone_size: .
v_call: TRBV4-2
cdr3_aa: CASSQDEGAEAFF
cdr3_nt: TGTGCCAGCAGCCAAGACGAGGGAGCTGAAGCTTTCTTT

d_call: .
j_call: TRBJ2-3
clone_size: once
v_call: TRBV28
cdr3_aa: CASSFPQPGADTQYF
cdr3_nt: TGTGCCAGCAGTTTCCCTCAGCCGGGAGCAGATACGCAGTATTTT

d_call: TRBD1
j_call: TRBJ2-6
clone_size: .
v_call: TRBV5-6
cdr3_aa: CASSLLQGPGANVLTF
cdr3_nt: TGTGCCAGCAGCTTGCTACAGGGGCCCGGGGCCAACGTCCTGACTTTC

d_call: .
j_call: TRBJ1-2
clone_size: .
v_call: TRBV28
cdr3_aa: CASGSPRQNYGYTF
cdr3_nt: TGTGCCAGCGGGAGCCCCAGACAGAACTATGGCTACACCTTC

d_call: .
j_call: TRBJ1-1
clone_size: .
v_call: TRBV5-5
cdr3_aa: CASSLGANTEAFF
cdr3_nt: TGTGCCAGCAGCTTAGGGGCGAACACTGAAGCTTTCTTT

d_call: .
j_call: TRBJ2-7
clone_size: .
v_call: TRBV15
cdr3_aa: CATSRDKGYEQYF
cdr3_nt: TGTGCCACCAGCAGAGATAAGGGATACGAGCAGTACTTC

d_call: .
j_call: TRBJ1-1
clone_size: .
v_call: TRBV10-1
cdr3_aa: CASSEGAHTEAFF
cdr3_nt: TGCGCCAGCAGTGAGGGGGCCCACACTGAAGCTTTCTTT

d_call: TRBD1
j_call: TRBJ1-2
clone_size: .
v_call: TRBV28
cdr3_aa: CASYQGGIRGYTF
cdr3_nt: TGTGCCAGTTATCAAGGGGGCATAAGGGGCTACACCTTC

d_call: .
j_call: TRBJ1-1
clone_size: .
v_call: TRBV27
cdr3_aa: CASGDPRTEAFF
cdr3_nt: TGTGCCAGCGGTGATCCGAGGACTGAAGCTTTCTTT

d_call: .
j_call: TRBJ2-5
clone_size: .
v_call: TRBV15
cdr3_aa: CATSRGGGYQETQYF
cdr3_nt: TGTGCCACCAGCCGTGGAGGGGGGTACCAAGAGACCCAGTACTTC